The clone carrying this TCR beta chain occurred many times. The target antigen is unknown. Germline loops: CDR1 WSHSY, CDR2 SAAADI. The CDR3 totals 13 residues. V dropped 4 bases and J dropped 10 bases, with 17 bases sitting between them. As for time point: patch test 1, 2 weeks after DPC sensitization. Treatment defined: therapeutic diphenylcyclopropenone sensitization with weekly scalp DPC. Before extraction, the whole blood was not fractionated, and total RNA was taken from it. TCRdb called the RACE reads again in MiXCR, with one record for every CDR3 protein. The data show some 52,000 distinct CDR3 sequences, around 10% seen once. The sample originates from a study of human T cells and chemical hapten exposure. Study-wide results and caveats: Sensitizing to DPC left TCRs with a frequency above 1 in 1000 unaltered. Versus controls, significantly more large CDR3 similarity clusters arose from expanded TCRs.

Sequenced here: whole blood, sampled in connection with sensitization to the hapten diphenylcyclopropenone (DPC). The V call is TRBV10-2, the J call TRBJ2-7; TRBD1 might be the D (6 bases). This TCR was sampled from a woman in her thirties or forties with alopecia areata. Some clones in this sample may be carry-over from other donors' samples. The CDR3 DNA reads TGCGCCAGCAGTGCACAGGGTCCTCGGGGCCAGTACTTC. This translates into CASSAQGPRGQYF.